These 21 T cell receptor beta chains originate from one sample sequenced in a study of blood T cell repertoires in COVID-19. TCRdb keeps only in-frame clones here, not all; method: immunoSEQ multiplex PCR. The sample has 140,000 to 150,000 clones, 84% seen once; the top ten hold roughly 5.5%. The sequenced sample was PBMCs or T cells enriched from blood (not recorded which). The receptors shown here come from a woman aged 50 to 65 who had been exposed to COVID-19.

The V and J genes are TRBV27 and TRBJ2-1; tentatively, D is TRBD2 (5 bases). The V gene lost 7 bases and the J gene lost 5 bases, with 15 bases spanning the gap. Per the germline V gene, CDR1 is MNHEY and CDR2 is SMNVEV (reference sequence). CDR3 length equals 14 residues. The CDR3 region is CASKRPLGNNEQFF. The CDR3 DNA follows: TGTGCCAGCAAGCGGCCGCTTGGTAACAATGAGCAGTTCTTC.

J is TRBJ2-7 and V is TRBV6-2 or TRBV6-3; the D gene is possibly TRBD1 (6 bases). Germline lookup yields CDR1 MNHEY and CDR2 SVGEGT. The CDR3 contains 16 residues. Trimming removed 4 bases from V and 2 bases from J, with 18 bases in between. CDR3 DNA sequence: TGTGCCAGCAGTTCCTTTGAAGGGGGAAAGACCTACGAGCAGTACTTC. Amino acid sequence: CASSSFEGGKTYEQYF.

The CDR3 protein is CASSEVGASYGYTF. The CDR3 DNA follows: TGTGCCAGCAGTGAAGTGGGAGCCTCCTATGGCTACACCTTC. The rearrangement links TRBV2 to TRBJ1-2; D is undetermined. V dropped 1 base and J dropped 4 bases, with 10 bases sitting between them. The CDR3 is made up of 14 amino acids. CDR1 is SNHLY, CDR2 FYNNEI, per germline.

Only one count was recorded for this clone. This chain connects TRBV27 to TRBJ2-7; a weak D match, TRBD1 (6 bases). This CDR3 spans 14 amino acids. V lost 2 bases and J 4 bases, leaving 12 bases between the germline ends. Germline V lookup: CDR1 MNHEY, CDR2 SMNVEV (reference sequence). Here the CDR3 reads CASSLGLGGYEQYF. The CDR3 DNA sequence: TGTGCCAGCAGTTTAGGTCTAGGGGGATACGAGCAGTACTTC.

The CDR3 protein is CASSNSPSGANVLTF. The DNA of the CDR3 is TGTGCCAGTAGCAACAGTCCCTCTGGGGCCAACGTCCTGACTTTC. The chain uses TRBV19 and TRBJ2-6; no definite D call. The CDR3 extends over 15 amino acids. V was cut by 6 bases and J by 0 bases, with 9 bases left in between. In germline, CDR1 is LNHDA, CDR2 SQIVND (reference sequence). Looking up the rest from reference TRBV19 and TRBJ2-6 gives the full variable domain: DGGITQSPKYLFRKEGQNVTLSCEQNLNHDAMYWYRQDPGQGLRLIYYSQIVNDFQKGDIAEGYSVSREKKESFPLTVTSAQKNPTAFYLCASSNSPSGANVLTFGAGSRLTVL.

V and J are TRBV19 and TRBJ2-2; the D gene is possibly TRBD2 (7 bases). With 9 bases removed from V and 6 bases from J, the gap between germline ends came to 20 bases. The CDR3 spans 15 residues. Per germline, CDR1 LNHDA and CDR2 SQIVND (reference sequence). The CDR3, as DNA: TGTGCCAGCCAATTGTCGGGGGGCAGGCCCGGGGAGCTGTTTTTT. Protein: CASQLSGGRPGELFF.

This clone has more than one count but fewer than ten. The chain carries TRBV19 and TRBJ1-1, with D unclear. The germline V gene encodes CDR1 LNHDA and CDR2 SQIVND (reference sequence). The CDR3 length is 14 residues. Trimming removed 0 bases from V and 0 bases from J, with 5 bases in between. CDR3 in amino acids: CASSIDRVNTEAFF. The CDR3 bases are TGTGCCAGTAGTATAGATCGGGTGAACACTGAAGCTTTCTTT.

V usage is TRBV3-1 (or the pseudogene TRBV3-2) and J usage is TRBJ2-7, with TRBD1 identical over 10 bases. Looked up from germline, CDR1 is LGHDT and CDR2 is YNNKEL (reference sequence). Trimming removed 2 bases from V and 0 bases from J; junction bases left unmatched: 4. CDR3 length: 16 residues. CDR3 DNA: TGTGCCAGCAGCCAATACCGGGACAGGGGCTCCTACGAGCAGTACTTC. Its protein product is CASSQYRDRGSYEQYF.

The CDR3 sequence is CASTLGQGRSTEAFF. CDR3 in DNA: TGTGCCAGCACCCTGGGACAGGGTCGGAGCACTGAAGCTTTCTTT. This chain joins TRBV6-5 and TRBJ1-1; 9 nucleotides align to TRBD1. The CDR3 contains 15 residues. CDR1 and CDR2 (germline): MNHEY, SVGAGI. Trimming at V came to 7 bases and at J to 4 bases, leaving 10 bases not matched to a gene.

DNA for the CDR3: TGTGCCAGCAGCGGACAGGGTTACGAGCAGTACTTC. It codes for CASSGQGYEQYF. The chain couples TRBV9 to TRBJ2-7; 7 bases line up with TRBD1. The trim removed 3 bases at V and 4 bases at J, leaving 1 base unmatched. The germline gives CDR1 SGDLS, CDR2 YYNGEE. This CDR3 has 12 amino acids.

CDR3 nucleotide sequence: TGTGCCAGCAGTTCGCAACCGGTAGCGGGGTTCAAGGATGAGCAGTTCTTC. Translating it yields CASSSQPVAGFKDEQFF. The chain is built from TRBV28 and TRBJ2-1; 8 bases are a match to TRBD2. The CDR3 sequence is 17 residues long. After removal of 4 bases from V and 8 bases from J, the junction contained 16 bases not matched to a gene. CDR1 and CDR2 from the germline V gene are MDHEN and SYDVKM.

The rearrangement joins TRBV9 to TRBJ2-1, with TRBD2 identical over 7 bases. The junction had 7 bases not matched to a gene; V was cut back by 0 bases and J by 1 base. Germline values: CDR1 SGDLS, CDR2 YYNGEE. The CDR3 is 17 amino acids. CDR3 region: CASSVGGGSPSYNEQFF. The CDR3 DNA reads TGTGCCAGCAGCGTAGGGGGCGGGAGCCCTTCCTACAATGAGCAGTTCTTC.

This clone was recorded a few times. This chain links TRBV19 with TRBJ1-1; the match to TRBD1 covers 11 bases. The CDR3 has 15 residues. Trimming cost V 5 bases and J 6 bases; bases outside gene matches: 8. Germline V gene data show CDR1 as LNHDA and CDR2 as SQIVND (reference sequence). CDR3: CASSDRDRGISEAFF. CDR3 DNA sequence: TGTGCCAGTAGTGACCGGGACAGGGGGATATCTGAAGCTTTCTTT.

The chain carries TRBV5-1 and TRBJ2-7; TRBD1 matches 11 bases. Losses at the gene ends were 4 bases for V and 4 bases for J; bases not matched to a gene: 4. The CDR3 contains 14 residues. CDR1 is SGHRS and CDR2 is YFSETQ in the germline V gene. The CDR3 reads CASSQGTGGYEQYF. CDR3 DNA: TGCGCCAGCAGCCAAGGGACAGGGGGTTACGAGCAGTACTTC. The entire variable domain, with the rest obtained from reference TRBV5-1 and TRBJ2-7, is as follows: KAGVTQTPRYLIKTRGQQVTLSCSPISGHRSVSWYQQTPGQGLQFLFEYFSETQRNKGNFPGRFSGRQFSNSRSEMNVSTLELGDSALYLCASSQGTGGYEQYFGPGTRLTVT.

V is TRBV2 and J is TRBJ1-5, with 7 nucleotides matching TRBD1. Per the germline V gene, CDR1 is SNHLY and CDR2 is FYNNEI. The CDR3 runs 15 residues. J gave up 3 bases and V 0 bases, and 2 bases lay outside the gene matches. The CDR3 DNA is TGTGCCAGCAGTGAAGCGGGACAGCCCAATCAGCCCCAGCATTTT. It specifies CASSEAGQPNQPQHF.

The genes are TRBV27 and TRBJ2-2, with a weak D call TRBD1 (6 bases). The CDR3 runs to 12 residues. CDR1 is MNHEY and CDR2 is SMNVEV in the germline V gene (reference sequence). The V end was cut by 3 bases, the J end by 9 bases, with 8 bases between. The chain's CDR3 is CASSFRGRELFF. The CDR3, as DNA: TGTGCCAGCAGTTTCAGGGGCCGGGAGCTGTTTTTT.

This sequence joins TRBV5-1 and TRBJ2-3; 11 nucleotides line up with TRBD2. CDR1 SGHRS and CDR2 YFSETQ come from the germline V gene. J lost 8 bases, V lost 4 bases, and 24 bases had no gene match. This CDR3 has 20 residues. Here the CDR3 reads CASSAGTSGGLGSHRGTQYF. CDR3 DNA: TGCGCCAGCAGCGCAGGGACTAGCGGAGGCCTGGGATCCCACAGAGGTACGCAGTATTTT.

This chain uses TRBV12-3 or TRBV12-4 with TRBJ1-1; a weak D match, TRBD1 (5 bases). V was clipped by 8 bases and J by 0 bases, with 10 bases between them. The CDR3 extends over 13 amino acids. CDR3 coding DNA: TGTGCCAGCGATAAAGGGGTGAACACTGAAGCTTTCTTT. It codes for CASDKGVNTEAFF.

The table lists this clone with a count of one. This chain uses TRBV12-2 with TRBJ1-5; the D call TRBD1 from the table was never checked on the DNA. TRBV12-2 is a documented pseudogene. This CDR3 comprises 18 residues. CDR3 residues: CASRLVGNTGDSNQPQHF. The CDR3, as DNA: TGTGCAAGTCGCTTAGTGGGAAACACAGGGGATAGCAATCAGCCCCAGCATTTT.

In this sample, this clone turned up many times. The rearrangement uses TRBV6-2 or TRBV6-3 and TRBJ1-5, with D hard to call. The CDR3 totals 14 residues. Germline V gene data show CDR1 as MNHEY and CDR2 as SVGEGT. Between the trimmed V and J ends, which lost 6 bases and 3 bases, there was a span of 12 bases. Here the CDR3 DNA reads TGTGCCAGCAGCCTACGGGGAAACAATCAGCCCCAGCATTTT. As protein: CASSLRGNNQPQHF.

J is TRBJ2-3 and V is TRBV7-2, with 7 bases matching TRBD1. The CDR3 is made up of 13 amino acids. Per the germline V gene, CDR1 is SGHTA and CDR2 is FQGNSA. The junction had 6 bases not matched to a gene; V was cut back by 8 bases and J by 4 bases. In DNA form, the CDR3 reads TGTGCCAGCGGCAGACAGGGAGCAGATACGCAGTATTTT. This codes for CASGRQGADTQYF.